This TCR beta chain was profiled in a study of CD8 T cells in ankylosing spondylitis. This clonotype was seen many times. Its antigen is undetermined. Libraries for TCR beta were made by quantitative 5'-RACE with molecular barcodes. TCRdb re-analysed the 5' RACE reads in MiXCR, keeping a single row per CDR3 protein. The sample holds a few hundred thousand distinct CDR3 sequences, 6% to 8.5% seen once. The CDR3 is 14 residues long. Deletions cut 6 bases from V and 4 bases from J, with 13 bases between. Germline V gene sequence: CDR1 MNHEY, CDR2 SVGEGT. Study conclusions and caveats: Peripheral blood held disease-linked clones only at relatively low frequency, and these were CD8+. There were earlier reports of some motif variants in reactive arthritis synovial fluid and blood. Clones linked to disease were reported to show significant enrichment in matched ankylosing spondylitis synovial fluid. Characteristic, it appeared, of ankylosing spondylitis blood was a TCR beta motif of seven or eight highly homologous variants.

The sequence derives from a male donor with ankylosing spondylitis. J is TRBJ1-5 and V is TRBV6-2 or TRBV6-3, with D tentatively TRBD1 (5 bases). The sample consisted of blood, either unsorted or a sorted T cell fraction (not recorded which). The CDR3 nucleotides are TGTGCCAGCAGCGGCAGGGTGGGGAATCAGCCCCAGCATTTT. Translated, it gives CASSGRVGNQPQHF.